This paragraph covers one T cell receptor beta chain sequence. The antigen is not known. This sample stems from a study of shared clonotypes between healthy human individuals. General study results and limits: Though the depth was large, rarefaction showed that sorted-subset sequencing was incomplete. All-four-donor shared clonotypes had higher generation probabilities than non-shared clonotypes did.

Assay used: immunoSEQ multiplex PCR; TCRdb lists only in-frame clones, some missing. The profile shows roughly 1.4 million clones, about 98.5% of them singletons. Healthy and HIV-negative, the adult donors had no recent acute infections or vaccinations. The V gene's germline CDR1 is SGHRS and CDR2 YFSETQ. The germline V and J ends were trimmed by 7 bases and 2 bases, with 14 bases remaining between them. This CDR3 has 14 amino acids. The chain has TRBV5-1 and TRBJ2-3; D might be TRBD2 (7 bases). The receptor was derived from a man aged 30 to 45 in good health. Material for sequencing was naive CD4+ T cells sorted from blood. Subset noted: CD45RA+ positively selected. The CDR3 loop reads CASGGAANTDTQYF. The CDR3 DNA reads TGCGCCAGCGGGGGGGCTGCAAACACAGATACGCAGTATTTT. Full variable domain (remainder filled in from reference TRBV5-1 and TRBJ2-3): KAGVTQTPRYLIKTRGQQVTLSCSPISGHRSVSWYQQTPGQGLQFLFEYFSETQRNKGNFPGRFSGRQFSNSRSEMNVSTLELGDSALYLCASGGAANTDTQYFGPGTRLTVL.